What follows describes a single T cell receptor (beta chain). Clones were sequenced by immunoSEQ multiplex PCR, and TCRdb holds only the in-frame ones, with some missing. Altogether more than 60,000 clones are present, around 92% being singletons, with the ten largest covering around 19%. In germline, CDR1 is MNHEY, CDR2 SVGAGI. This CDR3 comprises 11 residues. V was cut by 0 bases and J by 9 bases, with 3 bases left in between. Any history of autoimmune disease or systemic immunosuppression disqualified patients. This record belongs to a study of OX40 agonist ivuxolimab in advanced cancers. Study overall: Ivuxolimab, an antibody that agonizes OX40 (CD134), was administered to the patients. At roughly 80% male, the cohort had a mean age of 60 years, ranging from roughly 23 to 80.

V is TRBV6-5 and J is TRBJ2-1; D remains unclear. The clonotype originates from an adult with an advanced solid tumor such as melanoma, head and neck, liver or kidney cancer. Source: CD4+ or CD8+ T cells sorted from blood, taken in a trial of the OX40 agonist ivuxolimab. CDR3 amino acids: CASSYSGEQFF. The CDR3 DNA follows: TGTGCCAGCAGTTACTCCGGTGAGCAGTTCTTC.